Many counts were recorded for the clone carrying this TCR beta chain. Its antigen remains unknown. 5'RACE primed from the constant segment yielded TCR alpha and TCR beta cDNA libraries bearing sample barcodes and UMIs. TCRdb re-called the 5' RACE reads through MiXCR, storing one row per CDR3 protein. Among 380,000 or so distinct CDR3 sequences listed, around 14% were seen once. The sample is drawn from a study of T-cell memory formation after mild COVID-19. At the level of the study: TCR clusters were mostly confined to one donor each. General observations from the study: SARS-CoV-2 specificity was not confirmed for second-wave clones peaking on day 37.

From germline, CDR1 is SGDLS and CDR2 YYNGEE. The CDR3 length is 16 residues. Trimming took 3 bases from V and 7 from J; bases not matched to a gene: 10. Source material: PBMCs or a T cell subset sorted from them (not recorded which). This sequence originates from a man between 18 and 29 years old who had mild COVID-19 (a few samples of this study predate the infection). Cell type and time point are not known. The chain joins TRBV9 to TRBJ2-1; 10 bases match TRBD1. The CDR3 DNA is TGTGCCAGCAGCGGTTTCGACAGGGGGCGTTTGAATGAGCAGTTCTTC. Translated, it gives CASSGFDRGRLNEQFF.